This TCR beta chain stems from a study of regulatory T cells in long-lasting Graves disease. Sequencing libraries for TCR beta were prepared with iRepertoire HTBI primers and Arm-PCR of CDR3 regions. TCRdb independently ran MiXCR on the multiplex PCR reads; one entry per CDR3 protein. The sample consists of around 360,000 distinct CDR3 sequences, roughly 16% of them appearing once. CDR1 is GTSNPN, CDR2 SVGIG, per germline (reference sequence). Trimming shortened V by 3 bases and J by 3 bases, and 11 bases separated the two germline ends. The CDR3 length is 13 residues. This clonotype was picked up many times. Regarding time point: newly diagnosed GD, antithyroid drugs for less than 3 months. Generation of the TCR library employed RNA extracted from PBMCs. These data also featured in a second study, about T cells in Graves' hyperthyroidism and ophthalmopathy. This second report adds: Clinicians diagnosed patients from clinical symptoms, serum thyroxine and TRAb, thyroid ultrasound and orbital computed tomography. TCR CDR3 underwent first-round RT-PCR with the HTBI primer set. The model predicted ophthalmopathy a median roughly 6.3 months before onset.

The sequence derives from a young woman with Graves disease. The chain is built from TRBV30 and TRBJ1-1; D call uncertain. The sample was peripheral blood mononuclear cells (PBMCs), taken at new diagnosis, from a patient treated with antithyroid drugs. The CDR3 loop is CAWSERSYTEAFF. For the CDR3, the DNA is TGTGCCTGGAGCGAGAGGAGTTACACTGAAGCTTTCTTT.